Listed below are T cell receptor beta chains from one sample, sequenced in a study of shared clonotypes between healthy human individuals. Profiled with immunoSEQ multiplex PCR; TCRdb holds only in-frame clones, not every one. The sample includes 2.3 million or so clones, over 90% of them seen just once. The sample comprised naive CD4+ T cells from PBMCs. The receptors shown here come from a man aged 18 to 30 in good health. Some clones in this sample may be carry-over from other donors' samples. The CDR3 runs from the conserved cysteine through the conserved F or W.

V: TRBV5-1; CDR3: CASSLGGRASNTQYF
V: TRBV18; CDR3: CASSQGQSATNEKLFF
V: TRBV28; CDR3: CASSSGHNYGYTF
V: TRBV4-1; CDR3: CASSRNFLLAPSGNEQFF
V: TRBV2; CDR3: CASSGLAGVQQETQYF
V: TRBV30; CDR3: CAWSVQNGIGTIYF
V: TRBV6-1; CDR3: CASSESSGPLYGYTF
V: TRBV9; CDR3: CASSVSWREGEAFF
V: TRBV28; CDR3: CASSLPRWDTEAFF
V: TRBV11-2; CDR3: CASSPRADSNQPQHF
V: TRBV11-3; CDR3: CASSLGGGNNEQFF
V: TRBV7-6; CDR3: CASSLSFPGDPRAKPGGYTF
V: TRBV7-2; CDR3: CASSFRQGAGTGELFF
V: TRBV9; CDR3: CASSVAMAGAGTGELFF
V: TRBV4-2; CDR3: CASSRPPGQGASGANVLTF
V: TRBV9; CDR3: CASSVEDSQPQHF
V: TRBV5-1; CDR3: CASSLASEGDTQYF
V: TRBV14; CDR3: CASSQVLGWNTGELFF
V: TRBV7-3; CDR3: CASSLLPIAGTGETGELFF
V: TRBV5-1; CDR3: CASSLGSRIDSNQPQHF
V: TRBV28; CDR3: CASRRDTTYEQYF